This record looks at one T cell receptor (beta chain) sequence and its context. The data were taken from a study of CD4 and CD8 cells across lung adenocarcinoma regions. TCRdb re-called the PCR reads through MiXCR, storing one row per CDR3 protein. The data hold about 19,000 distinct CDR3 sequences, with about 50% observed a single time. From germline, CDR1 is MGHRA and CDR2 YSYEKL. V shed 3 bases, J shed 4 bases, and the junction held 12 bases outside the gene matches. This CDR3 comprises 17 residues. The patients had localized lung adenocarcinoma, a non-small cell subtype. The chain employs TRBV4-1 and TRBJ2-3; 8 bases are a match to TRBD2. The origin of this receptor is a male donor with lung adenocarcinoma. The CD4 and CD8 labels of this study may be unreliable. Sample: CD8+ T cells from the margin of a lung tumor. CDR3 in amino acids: CASSQGIGGEPPDTQYF. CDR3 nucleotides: TGCGCCAGCAGCCAGGGTATCGGGGGGGAGCCCCCAGATACGCAGTATTTT.